The 3 T cell receptor beta chains presented below share a single source sample, sequenced in a study of blood T cell repertoires in COVID-19. This table comes from immunoSEQ multiplex PCR, and its TCRdb copy is limited to in-frame clones, with some not included. The data hold about 100,000 clones, with about 87% observed a single time. The source material was peripheral blood. These TCRs come from a man older than 75 with acute or convalescent COVID-19.

This chain uses TRBV27 with TRBJ2-1; D unclear. This CDR3 is 12 amino acids long. Germline V gene lookup returns CDR1 MNHEY and CDR2 SMNVEV (reference sequence). The germline V and J ends were trimmed by 4 bases and 7 bases, with 8 bases remaining between them. The CDR3 DNA is TGTGCCAGCAGTTCTATTCGGAATGAGCAGTTCTTC. It is translated as CASSSIRNEQFF.

This chain joins TRBV18 and TRBJ1-1, with D perhaps TRBD1 (5 bases). CDR1 is KGHSH and CDR2 is LQKENI in the germline V gene. V was cut by 2 bases and J by 6 bases, with 10 bases left in between. This CDR3 region has 13 residues. The CDR3 loop reads CASSPGGGPEAFF. The CDR3 DNA sequence: TGTGCCAGCTCACCAGGGGGAGGCCCTGAAGCTTTCTTT.

The V call is TRBV3-1 (or the pseudogene TRBV3-2), the J call TRBJ2-1, with 12 bases identical to TRBD2. CDR3 length: 15 residues. The germline CDR1 and CDR2 sequences are LGHDT and YNNKEL (reference sequence). V dropped 5 bases and J dropped 6; count of bases not matched to a gene: 5. The CDR3 nucleotides read TGTGCCAGCAGCTTGACTAGCGGGGGAACCAATGAGCAGTTCTTC. It specifies CASSLTSGGTNEQFF.